Shown below are 9 T cell receptor beta chains from a single sample sequenced in a study of shared clonotypes between healthy human individuals. CD45RO-negative, CCR7-positively selected cells formed the naive CD8 fraction, excluding terminally differentiated effector memory CD45RA+ cells. Sequencing was performed with immunoSEQ multiplex PCR; in TCRdb, only in-frame clones are kept and a portion is missing. There are 2 million to 2.5 million clones in the sample; roughly 95% occur only once, and 1.1% lies in the top ten. Material for sequencing was naive CD8+ T cells sorted from blood. The receptor source for this set is a young man in good health.

The chain recombines TRBV29-1 with TRBJ2-1; D might be TRBD1 or TRBD2, each matching 6 bases. CDR1 is SQVTM and CDR2 is ANQGSEA in the germline V gene. The ends were cut back, 1 base at V and 7 bases at J, with 14 bases in the middle. This CDR3 is 14 amino acids long. CDR3 bases: TGCAGCGTTGAAGGTCAGGGGAGGCCAAATGAGCAGTTCTTC. Its translation is CSVEGQGRPNEQFF.

The rearrangement uses TRBV5-4 and TRBJ1-1, with D possibly matching TRBD1 (6 bases). V gave up 0 bases and J gave up 7 bases, with 7 bases separating them. CDR1 SGHNT and CDR2 YYREEE come from the germline V gene (reference sequence). This CDR3 has 12 residues. The CDR3, as DNA: TGTGCCAGCAGCTTGGGGACAGTTGAAGCTTTCTTT. Translated: CASSLGTVEAFF.

The V gene is TRBV5-6, the J gene TRBJ1-2; maybe TRBD1 (6 bases). Germline CDR1 and CDR2: SGHDT and YYEEEE. V gave up 4 bases and J gave up 6 bases, with 19 bases separating them. The CDR3 contains 15 residues. The CDR3 region has the DNA TGTGCCAGCAGCCCCTGGGGGGCTGGGACCCATGGCTACACCTTC. Translated, it gives CASSPWGAGTHGYTF. Full variable domain (missing parts from reference TRBV5-6 and TRBJ1-2): DAGVTQSPTHLIKTRGQQVTLRCSPKSGHDTVSWYQQALGQGPQFIFQYYEEEERQRGNFPDRFSGHQFPNYSSELNVNALLLGDSALYLCASSPWGAGTHGYTFGSGTRLTVV.

The chain couples TRBV13 to TRBJ2-5; the D gene is possibly TRBD1 (5 bases). Germline CDR1 reads PRHDT; CDR2 reads FYEKMQ (reference sequence). The CDR3 covers 14 residues. V lost 3 bases and J 5 bases, leaving 13 bases between the germline ends. The CDR3 nucleotides read TGTGCCAGCAGCTTCGGGCAGGGAAGGGAGACCCAGTACTTC. Translation gives CASSFGQGRETQYF. The entire variable domain, with the rest obtained from reference TRBV13 and TRBJ2-5, is as follows: AAGVIQSPRHLIKEKRETATLKCYPIPRHDTVYWYQQGPGQDPQFLISFYEKMQSDKGSIPDRFSAQQFSDYHSELNMSSLELGDSALYFCASSFGQGRETQYFGPGTRLLVL.

This chain links TRBV5-1 with TRBJ1-2; D is unclear. Germline V CDR1 and CDR2: SGHRS, YFSETQ. Trimming stripped 4 bases from V and 2 bases from J, with 9 bases between. The CDR3 covers 13 residues. CDR3: CASSPTPNYGYTF. CDR3 nucleotides: TGCGCCAGCAGCCCGACACCAAACTATGGCTACACCTTC.

This clone was observed a single time. The chain uses TRBV30 and TRBJ2-5; D call uncertain. V was cut by 1 base and J by 1 base, with 13 bases left in between. Germline CDR1 reads GTSNPN; CDR2 reads SVGIG (reference sequence). This CDR3 is 15 amino acids long. Written as DNA, the CDR3 is TGTGCCTGGAGTGAACGGACGGATTTCCAAGAGACCCAGTACTTC. Translation: CAWSERTDFQETQYF.

The V call is TRBV5-1, the J call TRBJ2-7; D could derive from TRBD1 or TRBD2 (7 bases each). There are 14 residues in the CDR3. Per germline, CDR1 SGHRS and CDR2 YFSETQ. With 4 bases removed from V and 2 bases from J, the gap between germline ends came to 13 bases. This CDR3 reads CASSRGDSTYEQYF. DNA for the CDR3: TGCGCCAGCAGCCGGGGGGACAGTACCTACGAGCAGTACTTC.

The chain uses TRBV7-9 and TRBJ1-1, with D uncertain. V dropped 5 bases and J dropped 1 base, with 8 bases sitting between them. The germline V gene encodes CDR1 SEHNR and CDR2 FQNEAQ (reference sequence). The CDR3 loop spans 13 amino acids. This chain's CDR3 is CASSRARNTEAFF. The DNA for the CDR3 is TGTGCCAGCAGCCGTGCCCGGAACACTGAAGCTTTCTTT. The full variable domain, completed using reference TRBV7-9 and TRBJ1-1, is DTGVSQNPRHKITKRGQNVTFRCDPISEHNRLYWYRQTLGQGPEFLTYFQNEAQLEKSRLLSDRFSAERPKGSFSTLEIQRTEQGDSAMYLCASSRARNTEAFFGQGTRLTVV.

The chain links TRBV2 to TRBJ2-3; D tentatively fits TRBD1 or TRBD2 (5 bases each). The germline gives CDR1 SNHLY, CDR2 FYNNEI. This CDR3 is 15 amino acids long. The germline V and J ends were trimmed by 5 bases and 0 bases, with 12 bases remaining between them. The CDR3 DNA follows: TGTGCCAGCAGTCAACCAGGGACGAGCACAGATACGCAGTATTTT. It specifies CASSQPGTSTDTQYF.